The rows below give T cell receptor beta chains drawn from one sample of a study of response to subunit inactivated influenza vaccine. TCRdb reprocessed the RT-PCR reads via MiXCR and lists one record per CDR3 protein. The sample contains around 180,000 distinct CDR3 sequences, about 9.3% of which appear only once. Material: non-naive T cells sorted from PBMCs, obtained on the day of vaccination. These receptors came from a man between 50 and 59 years old who received an inactivated influenza vaccine. Each CDR3 is given without its conserved first and last residue.

>TRBV6-2/TRBV6-3
ASSPGTADYYEQY
>TRBV19
ASSTGVDTQY
>TRBV20-1
SARSGTRTDTQY
>TRBV29-1
SVEGSGSRADTQY
>TRBV20-1
SAHTREQY
>TRBV20-1
SARDLAGGPADTQY
>TRBV6-1
ASRGGNSPLH
>TRBV27
ASSLSIRDGATSGRSYNEQF
>TRBV9
ASSNAPTSGRSTDTQY
>TRBV2
ASIPGLAEVYEQY
>TRBV5-1
ASSWESTDTQY
>TRBV20-1
SARDRGVADTQY
>TRBV4-3
ASSQRGSPTDTQY
>TRBV21-1
ASSIWGRGQETQY
>TRBV20-1
SARDPRGSSTEAF